These 9 T cell receptor beta chains were sequenced from one sample in a study of breast tumors, draining lymph nodes, adjacent tissues. One entry per CDR3 protein results from TCRdb running MiXCR on the multiplex PCR reads. Counted here are around 43,000 distinct CDR3 sequences, under 30% occurring once; the ten biggest clones make up approximately 8.2%. Sequencing was carried out using breast tumor tissue. The source of these receptors is a female donor with breast cancer. Some clones in this sample may be carry-over from other donors' samples.

This clonotype was seen many times. The chain combines TRBV4-1 with TRBJ2-3; maybe TRBD2 (6 bases). Germline CDR1 is MGHRA and CDR2 is YSYEKL. This CDR3 is 16 amino acids long. V was shortened by 0 bases and J by 3 bases, with 13 bases between the two germline ends. CDR3 protein: CASSQDRGGDTDTQYF. The CDR3 bases are TGCGCCAGCAGCCAAGATCGAGGCGGGGATACAGATACGCAGTATTTT.

This rearrangement joins TRBV5-4 to TRBJ2-5; 12 bases map to TRBD2. V lost 2 bases, J lost 3 bases, and 2 bases stayed unmatched. This CDR3 contains 15 residues. Germline V gives CDR1 SGHNT, CDR2 YYREEE (reference sequence). As DNA, the CDR3 is TGTGCCAGCAGCTTAACTAGCGGGGGGAAAGAGACCCAGTACTTC. Translation gives CASSLTSGGKETQYF.

This clonotype has a count of ten or more. This chain connects TRBV18 to TRBJ2-7; 7 positions match TRBD1. In germline, CDR1 is KGHSH, CDR2 LQKENI. This CDR3 region has 13 residues. With 1 base clipped from V and 6 bases from J, the junction kept 3 bases outside the gene matches. CDR3 coding DNA: TGTGCCAGCTCACCACGCGACAGGGTCGAGCAGTACTTC. Protein sequence: CASSPRDRVEQYF.

This clonotype has at least ten counts. The chain combines TRBV11-2 with TRBJ2-2; tentatively, D is TRBD2 (5 bases). CDR3 length: 14 residues. The germline V and J ends were trimmed by 5 bases and 6 bases, with 13 bases remaining between them. Germline CDR1 SGHAT, CDR2 FQNNGV. The CDR3 protein is CASSTRLLSGELFF. The CDR3 DNA sequence: TGTGCCAGCAGCACACGACTACTTTCCGGGGAGCTGTTTTTT.

This clonotype was seen at least ten times. The rearrangement uses TRBV6-2 or TRBV6-3 and TRBJ2-1; a weak D match, TRBD2 (5 bases). The CDR3 sequence is 15 residues long. V was cut by 8 bases and J by 1 base, with 15 bases left in between. CDR1 and CDR2 from the germline V gene are MNHEY and SVGEGT. The CDR3 protein is CASLVGGGSYNEQFF. CDR3 sequence (DNA): TGTGCCAGCCTAGTCGGTGGAGGATCCTACAATGAGCAGTTCTTC.

This clonotype was recorded many times. The chain recombines TRBV11-2 with TRBJ2-7; 14 positions match TRBD2. The J segment lost 13 bases and the V segment lost 4 bases, leaving 9 bases of the junction unmatched. CDR1 is SGHAT and CDR2 is FQNNGV in the germline V gene. The length of the CDR3 is 14 residues. The CDR3 is CASSSGLAGEVTYF. As DNA, the CDR3 is TGTGCCAGCAGCTCGGGACTAGCGGGAGAAGTAACATACTTC.

This chain connects TRBV6-6 to TRBJ1-1; no clear D. The V gene's germline CDR1 is MNHNY and CDR2 SVGAGI (reference sequence). The V end was cut by 7 bases, the J end by 0 bases, with 9 bases between. This CDR3 region has 13 residues. The DNA of the CDR3 is TGTGCCAGCAACCCCGACGTGAACACTGAAGCTTTCTTT. It encodes CASNPDVNTEAFF.

This rearrangement joins TRBV29-1 to TRBJ2-1, with 8 positions matching TRBD2. After removal of 2 bases from V and 1 base from J, the junction contained 4 bases not matched to a gene. In germline, CDR1 is SQVTM, CDR2 ANQGSEA. The CDR3 is 15 amino acids. The DNA for the CDR3 is TGCAGCGTTGAAACGGGGGGGGCATCCTACAATGAGCAGTTCTTC. This gives the protein CSVETGGASYNEQFF.

This clonotype occurred a few times. The chain employs TRBV29-1 and TRBJ2-5; D might be TRBD1 or TRBD2, each matching 6 bases. Germline V lookup: CDR1 SQVTM, CDR2 ANQGSEA. V was shortened by 4 bases and J by 2 bases, with 14 bases between the two germline ends. The CDR3 consists of 14 residues. As DNA, the CDR3 is TGCAGCGTTGGGGGGCGGGGACCGCAAGAGACCCAGTACTTC. Translated, it gives CSVGGRGPQETQYF.